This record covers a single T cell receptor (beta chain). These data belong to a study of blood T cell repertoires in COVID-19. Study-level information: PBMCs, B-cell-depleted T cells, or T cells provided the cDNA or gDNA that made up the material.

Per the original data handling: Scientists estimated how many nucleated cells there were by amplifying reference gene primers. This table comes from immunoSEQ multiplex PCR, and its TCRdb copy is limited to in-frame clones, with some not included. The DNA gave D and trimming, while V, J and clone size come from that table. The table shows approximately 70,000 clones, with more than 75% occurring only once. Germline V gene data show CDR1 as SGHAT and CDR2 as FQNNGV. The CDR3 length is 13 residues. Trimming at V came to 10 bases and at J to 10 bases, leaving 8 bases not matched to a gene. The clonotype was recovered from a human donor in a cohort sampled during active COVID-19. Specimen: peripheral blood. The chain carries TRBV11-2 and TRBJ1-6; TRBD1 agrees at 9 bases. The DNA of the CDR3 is TGTGCCATAAAGGGACAGGGCGGATCACCCCTCCACTTT. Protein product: CAIKGQGGSPLHF.